This T cell receptor beta chain was found in a study of blood T cells in healthy people across ages (dated by TCRdb to between 2014 and 2016). For context, the study as a whole: In model experiments, template switching captured about one uniquely barcoded TCR beta cDNA molecule for every two T cells. Four age groups were formed from the donors: young (average around 15 years), middle-aged (approximately 42), aged (approximately 60) and long-lived (more than 75). Two additional independent replicas of 1 million unique cDNA reads from the same blood draw were analyzed for two donors (one aged 18 to 29 and one aged 80 or older). Age-related changes in TCR beta repertoire diversity were measured in the study by deep sequencing normalized with unique cDNA molecular identifiers. To avoid experimental bias, donors of different ages were distributed randomly across sequencing lanes. Here is what the overall study found, with its caveats: Compared with the aged group, more naive CD4+ T cells, fewer expanded clones and increased TCR diversity were shown by the long-lived group, suggesting age selection. As age increased, observed TCR beta diversity per million T cells dropped in a roughly linear way, and a significant reduction was already evident by age around 41. Observed TCR beta diversity correlated strongly with the percentage of naive T cells measured by flow cytometry. Bulk unsorted PBMC profiling prevented conclusive comparison of naive and antigen-experienced compartments. Because donor CMV infection status was unknown, age-related changes in expanded clonotypes were potentially confounded. Total diversity estimates from one million sequenced T cells were considered lower bounds and underestimates.

The donors were 40 or so Caucasian individuals from Russia, aged 6 to 90 years, who were systemically healthy. Each donor gave about 10 milliliters of peripheral blood, drawn into EDTA-treated Vacutainer tubes. PBMCs were isolated by Ficoll-Paque density-gradient centrifugation, with at least 6 million obtained per sample. Total RNA was extracted from PBMCs with Trizol reagent, with at least 5.5 micrograms obtained per sample. The percentages of naive CD45RAhigh/CD27high T cells were determined by flow cytometry on a PBMC aliquot from every donor. CDR1 is given as MNHNY and CDR2 as SVGAGI, both from the germline V gene (reference sequence). For this chain, trimming is 0 bases at the V end and 2 bases at the J end, and the number of junction bases without a gene match is 5. From its cysteine to its phenylalanine, the CDR3 spans 16 amino acids. The retained sequence is limited to the CDR3, 48 bases, with the frame set at the first base.

About this clonotype itself: The target of this receptor is not known. No much larger clone exists at a distance of one base, and base qualities are not known.

Library generation was performed with 5' RACE. The run used an Illumina HiSeq 2500. The second PCR ran for roughly 7 to 11 cycles and used a J-beta primer mix along with a sample-barcoded 5' primer. A unique molecular identifier was introduced onto each TCR beta cDNA molecule by a template-switch 5' adaptor carrying 12 random nucleotides. Each sample yielded at least 2.5 million CDR3-containing paired-end reads. All of the RNA was converted into first-strand cDNA using the Mint cDNA synthesis kit, with a TRBC-specific oligonucleotide serving as the primer. Following uracil-DNA glycosylase treatment, a first 18-cycle PCR with universal primers M1SS and BC2_uni_R was performed on all cDNA. In the paper's pipeline: Each sample was normalized by randomly selecting 1 million high-quality reads, each carrying a distinct molecular identifier. Instead of being binned into consensus sequences, reads that shared molecular identifiers were thrown out. CDR3 identification, clonotype clustering and error correction used MiTCR with a Q25 quality threshold and the strictest error-elimination algorithm. A nonparametric unseen species model using Euler transformation provided a lower-bound estimate of total TCR beta diversity. TCRdb passed the public sequencing reads through fastp at Q25 and MiXCR, retaining productive beta sequences. Identical CDR3 proteins give one entry, which carries the most common genes and DNA. TCRdb, rather than the study authors, made the V and J calls. This sample gives hundreds of thousands of distinct CDR3 sequences in total; approximately 59% of them show up just once. The top ten clones comprise approximately 40% of the sample.

What was sequenced was blood. This TCR derives from a man aged 55 to 69 in good health. The rearrangement combines TRBV6-6 with TRBJ2-5, with 8 bases matching TRBD2. The CDR3 reads as follows: CASSYSRGALQETQYF. The nucleotides are TGTGCCAGCAGTTACTCGCGGGGGGCCTTACAAGAGACCCAGTACTTC.